Each of the 13 T cell receptor beta chains below was sequenced from the same sample in a study of blood T cell repertoires in COVID-19. Data came from immunoSEQ multiplex PCR; TCRdb stores just in-frame clones and leaves some out. Of roughly 300,000 clones listed, approximately 86% were seen once; the top ten hold roughly 4.2%. Sequenced material: PBMCs or T cells enriched from blood (not recorded which). These receptor sequences come from a woman aged 40 to 50 with acute COVID-19.

The chain is built from TRBV7-4 and TRBJ1-4, with TRBD1 matching 7 bases. Germline V gene lookup returns CDR1 SGHVT and CDR2 SQSDAQ. The J segment lost 3 bases and the V segment lost 3 bases, leaving 10 bases of the junction unmatched. The CDR3 has 17 residues. CDR3 bases: TGTGCCAGCAGCTTCCGAGACAGGGCGGTTCCTAATGAAAAACTGTTTTTT. Translating gives CASSFRDRAVPNEKLFF.

The gene calls are TRBV7-2 and TRBJ2-7; the D gene is possibly TRBD2 (6 bases). CDR1 is SGHTA, CDR2 FQGNSA, per germline. V dropped 5 bases and J dropped 3 bases, with 14 bases sitting between them. This CDR3 has 14 residues. The CDR3 loop is CASSPRGSGYEQYF. Written as DNA, the CDR3 is TGTGCCAGCAGCCCTCGAGGTAGCGGCTACGAGCAGTACTTC.

For the CDR3, the DNA is TGTGCCAGCAGCTTAAGGGCGGGGGGCCCGGCTAACTATGGCTACACCTTC. Its protein is CASSLRAGGPANYGYTF. The V gene is TRBV7-8, the J gene TRBJ1-2; D may be TRBD1 (6 bases). From germline, CDR1 is SGHVS and CDR2 FQNEAQ. This CDR3 comprises 17 residues. Trimming removed 2 bases from V and 0 bases from J, with 16 bases in between.

The chain employs TRBV5-1 and TRBJ2-6, with D unresolved. The CDR3 runs 17 residues. Germline V gene lookup returns CDR1 SGHRS and CDR2 YFSETQ. V was clipped by 0 bases and J by 2 bases, with 12 bases between them. The chain's CDR3 is CASSLASDSTGANVLTF. In nucleotides, the CDR3 is TGCGCCAGCAGCTTGGCCTCGGATAGCACTGGGGCCAACGTCCTGACTTTC.

CDR3 loop: CSVINRVSYNEQFF. The DNA of the CDR3 is TGCAGCGTTATAAACAGGGTATCCTACAATGAGCAGTTCTTC. V usage is TRBV29-1 and J usage is TRBJ2-1; D possibly corresponds to TRBD1 (6 bases). Per germline, CDR1 SQVTM and CDR2 ANQGSEA. V was pared by 5 bases and J by 1 base, with 12 bases between. The CDR3 is 14 amino acids.

The chain uses TRBV7-2 and TRBJ2-1, with D possibly matching TRBD2 (6 bases). The CDR3 spans 13 residues. The V gene's germline CDR1 is SGHTA and CDR2 FQGNSA. V lost 2 bases to trimming and J lost 8 bases, with 10 bases between them. This chain's CDR3 is CASSLTSKDEQFF. As DNA, the CDR3 is TGTGCCAGCAGCTTAACTAGCAAGGATGAGCAGTTCTTC.

This clone was recorded a few times. V is TRBV7-2 and J is TRBJ2-7; D might be TRBD2 (5 bases). The CDR3 has 15 amino acids. Germline V gives CDR1 SGHTA, CDR2 FQGNSA. V lost 5 bases, J lost 3 bases, and 17 bases lay in between. The CDR3 reads CASSLTGLSYYEQYF. CDR3 coding DNA: TGTGCCAGCAGCCTCACTGGACTCTCCTACTACGAGCAGTACTTC. Variable domain in full (rest from reference TRBV7-2 and TRBJ2-7): GAGVSQSPSNKVTEKGKDVELRCDPISGHTALYWYRQSLGQGLEFLIYFQGNSAPDKSGLPSDRFSAERTGGSVSTLTIQRTQQEDSAVYLCASSLTGLSYYEQYFGPGTRLTVT.

The chain joins TRBV6-2 or TRBV6-3 to TRBJ2-1; TRBD2 agrees at 8 bases. V shed 6 bases, J shed 6 bases, and the junction held 10 bases outside the gene matches. This CDR3 comprises 15 residues. The germline V gene encodes CDR1 MNHEY and CDR2 SVGEGT. The CDR3 DNA reads TGTGCCAGCAGCTTAAGCGGGAGCAAATTCAATGAGCAGTTCTTC. Translated: CASSLSGSKFNEQFF.

The chain links TRBV5-8 to TRBJ1-1; D possibly corresponds to TRBD1 (6 bases). The CDR3 covers 14 residues. The V end lost 0 bases, the J end lost 4 bases, and 10 bases lay between the germline ends. Germline V gene lookup returns CDR1 SGHTS and CDR2 YDEGEE. The CDR3: CASSLGLGGTEAFF. The CDR3 DNA is TGTGCCAGCAGCTTGGGGTTAGGGGGCACTGAAGCTTTCTTT.

This clone appeared once. The chain has TRBV6-5 and TRBJ1-4; possibly TRBD1 for D (5 bases). Germline loops: CDR1 MNHEY, CDR2 SVGAGI. With 6 bases removed from V and 5 bases from J, the gap between germline ends came to 13 bases. The CDR3 runs to 14 residues. As DNA, the CDR3 is TGTGCCAGCAGCCGCGGGACGGGGAATGAAAAACTGTTTTTT. This translates into CASSRGTGNEKLFF.

The V call is TRBV7-6, the J call TRBJ2-2, with 10 bases aligning to TRBD1. V shed 6 bases and J 7 bases; nucleotides not matched to a gene: 14. Germline V gene data show CDR1 as SGHVS and CDR2 as FNYEAQ. The CDR3 sequence is 17 residues long. The CDR3 loop is CASSRGQGISAGGELFF. Written as DNA, the CDR3 is TGTGCCAGCAGTCGGGGACAGGGGATTAGTGCCGGCGGGGAGCTGTTTTTT.

V gene TRBV5-1 combines with J gene TRBJ2-3; the match to TRBD1 covers 7 bases. Unmatched junction bases numbered 7, after V lost 0 bases and J lost 0 bases. There are 17 residues in the CDR3. Germline CDR1 SGHRS, CDR2 YFSETQ. The CDR3 DNA reads as TGCGCCAGCAGCTTGGGACAGGGAGCCATTAGCACAGATACGCAGTATTTT. Translating it yields CASSLGQGAISTDTQYF.

The J gene is TRBJ1-5, the V gene TRBV19, with D tentatively TRBD1 (5 bases). With 7 bases removed from V and 6 bases from J, the gap between germline ends came to 19 bases. CDR1 is LNHDA, CDR2 SQIVND, per germline (reference sequence). The CDR3 extends over 15 amino acids. The CDR3, as DNA: TGTGCCAGTAAGGAGTGGGGCAGGGTGGCTCAGCCCCAGCATTTT. This encodes CASKEWGRVAQPQHF.